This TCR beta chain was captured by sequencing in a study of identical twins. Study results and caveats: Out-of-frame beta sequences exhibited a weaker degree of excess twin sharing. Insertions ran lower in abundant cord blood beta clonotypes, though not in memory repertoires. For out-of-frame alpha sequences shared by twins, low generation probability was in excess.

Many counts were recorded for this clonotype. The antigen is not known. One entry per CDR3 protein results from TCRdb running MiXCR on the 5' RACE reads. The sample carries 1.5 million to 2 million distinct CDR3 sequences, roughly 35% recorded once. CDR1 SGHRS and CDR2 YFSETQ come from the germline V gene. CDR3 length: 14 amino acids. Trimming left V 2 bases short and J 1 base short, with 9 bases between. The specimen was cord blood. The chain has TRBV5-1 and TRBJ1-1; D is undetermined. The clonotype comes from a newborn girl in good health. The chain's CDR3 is CASSLWGENTEAFF. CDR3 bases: TGCGCCAGCAGCTTATGGGGTGAGAACACTGAAGCTTTCTTT.